This TCR beta chain was sequenced in a study of T cells in Graves' hyperthyroidism and ophthalmopathy. Uncontrolled infection, other autoimmune disease, pregnancy and lactation each barred patients from inclusion. The investigators amplified TCR beta CDR3 regions from RNA transcripts. HTBI primers were used for first-round RT-PCR of the TCR CDR3. TCRdb recomputed calls from the multiplex PCR reads with MiXCR, one row per CDR3 protein. The table includes about 290,000 distinct CDR3 sequences, roughly 19% detected once. V was pared by 7 bases and J by 7 bases, with 7 bases of the junction left unmatched. The CDR3 consists of 13 residues. Germline V lookup: CDR1 MDHEN, CDR2 SYDVKM.

The sequenced sample was blood. The rearrangement links TRBV28 to TRBJ1-2, with 9 bases that match TRBD1. This TCR derives from a man aged 50-60 years with Graves' ophthalmopathy. The CDR3 nucleotides are TGTGCCAGCACACACAGGGGGCCGGGTGGCTACACCTTC. Its protein is CASTHRGPGGYTF.